A single sample is the source of the 21 T cell receptor beta chains below, sequenced in a study of cytomegalovirus exposure and HLA in healthy donors. PCR amplification relied on 60 Vbeta primers (plus 13 Jbeta primers). Libraries were prepared by immunoSEQ multiplex PCR; TCRdb keeps only in-frame clonotypes and omits some of them. The sample has some 130,000 clones. The sequenced material came from PBMCs. The receptors shown here come from a man aged 18 to 35 in good health and CMV-seronegative.

This chain joins TRBV6-5 and TRBJ2-2; D is unresolved. V lost 3 bases and J 1 base, leaving 6 bases between the germline ends. CDR3 length: 14 amino acids. The germline CDR1 and CDR2 sequences are MNHEY and SVGAGI. Here the CDR3 DNA reads TGTGCCAGCAGTTATGGCTTGAACACCGGGGAGCTGTTTTTT. It yields the protein CASSYGLNTGELFF.

The chain employs TRBV28 and TRBJ2-7, with D possibly being TRBD2 (5 bases). The CDR3 totals 14 residues. V was cut by 2 bases and J by 3 bases, with 11 bases left in between. CDR1 is MDHEN, CDR2 SYDVKM, per germline. The CDR3 sequence is CASSLGSGFYEQYF. The CDR3 coding sequence is TGTGCCAGCAGTTTAGGGAGCGGATTCTACGAGCAGTACTTC.

The V gene is TRBV19, the J gene TRBJ1-4, with unresolved D. Germline CDR1 is LNHDA and CDR2 is SQIVND (reference sequence). V lost 8 bases and J 7 bases, leaving 23 bases between the germline ends. This CDR3 is 16 amino acids long. The CDR3 nucleotides are TGTGCCAGTTCGTATCGGAGGGAAAAGGGTGGTGAAAAACTGTTTTTT. Its translation is CASSYRREKGGEKLFF.

The gene calls are TRBV9 and TRBJ1-2; 9 nucleotides match TRBD1. CDR1 and CDR2 from the germline V gene are SGDLS and YYNGEE. J was trimmed by 8 bases and V by 0 bases; bases with no gene match: 8. The CDR3 sequence is 15 residues long. The CDR3 DNA reads as TGTGCCAGCAGCGTAGGAAGGAGGACAGGGGACGGCTACACCTTC. Amino acids: CASSVGRRTGDGYTF.

The rearrangement joins TRBV27 to TRBJ1-2, with TRBD1 matching over 9 bases. There are 15 residues in the CDR3. Germline trimming cut 1 base from V and 4 bases from J; bases unmatched to any gene: 4. CDR1 is MNHEY, CDR2 SMNVEV, per germline (reference sequence). In nucleotides, the CDR3 is TGTGCCAGCAGTTTATTACAGGGGGCTGGCTATGGCTACACCTTC. Translating it yields CASSLLQGAGYGYTF.

The chain has TRBV7-2 and TRBJ1-6; TRBD1 matches 7 bases. V shed 6 bases and J 5 bases; nucleotides not matched to a gene: 7. Germline V gives CDR1 SGHTA, CDR2 FQGNSA. The CDR3 covers 15 residues. The CDR3 sequence: CASRLFGTDNSPLHF. The CDR3 region has the DNA TGTGCCAGCAGATTATTCGGGACAGATAATTCACCCCTCCACTTT. The full variable domain, completed using reference TRBV7-2 and TRBJ1-6, is GAGVSQSPSNKVTEKGKDVELRCDPISGHTALYWYRQSLGQGLEFLIYFQGNSAPDKSGLPSDRFSAERTGGSVSTLTIQRTQQEDSAVYLCASRLFGTDNSPLHFGNGTRLTVT.

The chain employs TRBV7-2 and TRBJ2-1; TRBD2 is a possible D gene (5 bases). Germline V gene lookup returns CDR1 SGHTA and CDR2 FQGNSA. CDR3 length equals 14 residues. Between the trimmed V and J ends, which lost 1 base and 10 bases, there was a span of 14 bases. Here the CDR3 reads CASSLGTDRVEQFF. DNA of the CDR3: TGTGCCAGCAGCTTAGGGACTGATCGGGTCGAGCAGTTCTTC.

This chain joins TRBV7-3 and TRBJ2-1; the match to TRBD2 covers 10 bases. J gave up 8 bases and V 4 bases, and 5 bases lay outside the gene matches. The CDR3 spans 14 residues. Per germline, CDR1 SGHTA and CDR2 FQGTGA. CDR3 coding DNA: TGTGCCAGCAGCTCTAGCGGGAGTATGGATGAGCAGTTCTTC. This encodes CASSSSGSMDEQFF.

The genes are TRBV7-2 and TRBJ2-2; D might be TRBD2 (6 bases). The CDR3 length is 16 residues. V was clipped by 2 bases and J by 0 bases, with 10 bases between them. Germline V gene sequence: CDR1 SGHTA, CDR2 FQGNSA. In DNA form, the CDR3 reads TGTGCCAGCAGCTTACCCCGACTAGCGAACACCGGGGAGCTGTTTTTT. Translating gives CASSLPRLANTGELFF.

This chain joins TRBV15 and TRBJ1-5; D gene unclear. V lost 1 base to trimming and J lost 7 bases, with 11 bases between them. The CDR3 contains 14 residues. Germline V gene sequence: CDR1 LNHNV, CDR2 YYDKDF (reference sequence). This CDR3 is CATSRGAPGQPQHF. The CDR3 nucleotides read TGTGCCACCAGCAGAGGGGCGCCGGGGCAGCCCCAGCATTTT.

The chain joins TRBV15 to TRBJ1-4; unclear D gene. CDR1 LNHNV and CDR2 YYDKDF come from the germline V gene (reference sequence). Trimming stripped 3 bases from V and 10 bases from J, with 21 bases between. The CDR3 is 16 amino acids. The CDR3 DNA follows: TGTGCCACCAGCAGTTACCCGGTAAATTTAGCGGGAAAACTGTTTTTT. It is translated as CATSSYPVNLAGKLFF.

The DNA for the CDR3 is TGTGCCAGCAGGAAACCAGGGTACAATGAGCAGTTCTTC. Translation: CASRKPGYNEQFF. The chain has TRBV27 and TRBJ2-1; TRBD1 is a possible D gene (5 bases). Per germline, CDR1 MNHEY and CDR2 SMNVEV (reference sequence). V shed 6 bases and J shed 4 bases, with 10 bases lying between them. This CDR3 is built from 13 residues.

This sequence joins TRBV28 and TRBJ1-2, with 8 bases identical to TRBD1. The V gene's germline CDR1 is MDHEN and CDR2 SYDVKM. The CDR3 is 14 residues long. V shed 5 bases and J 7 bases; nucleotides not matched to a gene: 9. The DNA of the CDR3 is TGTGCCAGCAGTCTTCCGGACAGGGTTGTTGGCTACACCTTC. Protein: CASSLPDRVVGYTF.

The J gene is TRBJ1-2, the V gene TRBV28; 7 bases align to TRBD1. With 6 bases clipped from V and 0 bases from J, the junction kept 1 base outside the gene matches. There are 13 residues in the CDR3. Per germline, CDR1 MDHEN and CDR2 SYDVKM. CDR3 sequence (DNA): TGTGCCAGCAGGACAGGGACTAACTATGGCTACACCTTC. It codes for CASRTGTNYGYTF.

The chain joins TRBV29-1 to TRBJ2-7; D may be TRBD2 (5 bases). Germline V gene lookup returns CDR1 SQVTM and CDR2 ANQGSEA. CDR3 size: 13 residues. The V gene lost 7 bases and the J gene lost 3 bases, with 16 bases spanning the gap. CDR3 in amino acids: CSARTGDDYEQYF. CDR3 nucleotide sequence: TGCAGCGCCCGGACCGGGGATGACTACGAGCAGTACTTC.

The gene calls are TRBV28 and TRBJ1-2; D not certain. The CDR3 loop spans 12 amino acids. The germline CDR1 and CDR2 sequences are MDHEN and SYDVKM. V lost 1 base and J lost 4, with 4 bases in between. The CDR3 DNA sequence: TGTGCCAGCAGTTTATCGTCCTATGGCTACACCTTC. Amino acid sequence: CASSLSSYGYTF.

This sequence joins TRBV5-4 and TRBJ1-2; D is perhaps TRBD1 (5 bases). This CDR3 comprises 15 residues. V was trimmed by 2 bases and J by 8 bases, leaving 19 bases between them. CDR1 and CDR2 from the germline V gene are SGHNT and YYREEE (reference sequence). The CDR3, as DNA: TGTGCCAGCAGCTTCGTAGTGGGGGGGAATAGGGGCTACACCTTC. Translated: CASSFVVGGNRGYTF.

The genes are TRBV4-3 and TRBJ2-7; the match to TRBD2 covers 8 bases. Looked up from germline, CDR1 is LGHNA and CDR2 is YSLEER. There are 16 residues in the CDR3. Trimming took 0 bases from V and 3 from J; bases not matched to a gene: 7. DNA for the CDR3: TGCGCCAGCAGCCAAGATCACGCGGGAGGCCACTACGAGCAGTACTTC. Amino acid sequence: CASSQDHAGGHYEQYF.

J is TRBJ2-2 and V is TRBV6-1, with a tentative D call TRBD2 (7 bases). The CDR3 loop spans 15 amino acids. The V end lost 7 bases, the J end lost 6 bases, and 18 bases lay between the germline ends. Germline V lookup: CDR1 MNHNS, CDR2 SASEGT. In DNA, the CDR3 is TGTGCCAGCAACACGGTGGGGGGGCAGGCCGGGGAGCTGTTTTTT. It encodes CASNTVGGQAGELFF.

V and J are TRBV7-9 and TRBJ2-7, with TRBD1 identical over 7 bases. Germline CDR1 SEHNR, CDR2 FQNEAQ (reference sequence). Germline trimming cut 5 bases from V and 4 bases from J; bases unmatched to any gene: 5. The length of the CDR3 is 13 residues. The chain's CDR3 is CASSHSQGYEQYF. Here the CDR3 DNA reads TGTGCCAGCAGCCATTCACAGGGGTACGAGCAGTACTTC.

The chain joins TRBV25-1 to TRBJ2-1, with D possibly matching TRBD1 (6 bases). Trimming pared 2 bases from V and 9 bases from J, leaving 14 bases between. The CDR3 covers 14 residues. Germline loops: CDR1 MGHDK, CDR2 SYGVNS. CDR3 bases: TGTGCCAGCAGTGAACCCGGGGCCAGGGGTGAGCAGTTCTTC. Its protein product is CASSEPGARGEQFF.